This T cell receptor beta chain was captured in a study of cytomegalovirus exposure and HLA in healthy donors. Primers for the PCR totalled 60 Vbeta and 13 Jbeta. The protocol was immunoSEQ multiplex PCR, while the TCRdb copy is restricted to in-frame clones and leaves out a portion. The table includes about 160,000 clones, 65% to 80% detected once. This clone was seen only once. Its antigen remains unknown. Study-wide points: Presence/absence analyses assumed roughly uniform sequencing depth across donors. What TCR beta sequences reportedly achieved was accurate prediction of HLA-A and HLA-B alleles in most subjects. 87-base-pair reads could not separate some V segments, including TRBV6-2 and TRBV6-3.

V was pared by 0 bases and J by 2 bases, with 8 bases between. Germline V gives CDR1 ENHRY, CDR2 SYGVKD. The CDR3 loop spans 14 amino acids. The sequenced sample consisted of PBMCs. This clonotype was sampled from a female donor in good health and CMV-seronegative. This chain connects TRBV10-3 to TRBJ2-7; perhaps TRBD2 as D (5 bases). CDR3 DNA sequence: TGTGCCATCAGTGAGTCTGAGGGCCCCTACGAGCAGTACTTC. As protein: CAISESEGPYEQYF.